The 8 T cell receptor beta chains below come from one sample, sequenced in a study of T-cell reconstitution after alpha-beta-depleted transplantation in children. Using unique molecular identifiers, the investigators prepared the TCRbeta library. Via MiXCR, TCRdb re-called the PCR reads, giving one row per CDR3 protein. The sample contains around 680,000 distinct CDR3 sequences, about 15% of which appear only once. The material sequenced was PBMCs from the stem cell graft donor, taken from the stem cell graft. These receptors originate from a human donor who donated a stem cell graft to a child with acute myeloid leukemia.

The sample holds many counts of this clonotype. The chain carries TRBV24-1 and TRBJ2-1; TRBD1 matches at 11 bases. J was trimmed by 4 bases and V by 3 bases; bases with no gene match: 7. Germline V gene data show CDR1 as KGHDR and CDR2 as SFDVKD. The CDR3 is made up of 17 amino acids. Here the CDR3 reads CATSDDSDRGQYNEQFF. CDR3 bases: TGTGCCACCAGTGATGATTCGGACAGGGGGCAATACAATGAGCAGTTCTTC.

The genes are TRBV10-3 and TRBJ2-6, with 8 bases aligning to TRBD2. This CDR3 contains 17 residues. Unmatched junction bases numbered 7, after V lost 6 bases and J lost 0 bases. Germline V gene lookup returns CDR1 ENHRY and CDR2 SYGVKD. CDR3: CAIRSSGSNSGANVLTF. The DNA for the CDR3 is TGTGCCATCAGATCTAGCGGGTCGAACTCTGGGGCCAACGTCCTGACTTTC.

This clonotype was counted a few times. This rearrangement joins TRBV9 to TRBJ2-2; D gene ambiguous. Trimming cost V 3 bases and J 6 bases, with 9 bases left between them. The germline CDR1 and CDR2 sequences are SGDLS and YYNGEE. This CDR3 has 13 amino acids. CDR3 protein: CASSDIPSGELFF. Written as DNA, the CDR3 is TGTGCCAGCAGCGATATCCCTTCCGGGGAGCTGTTTTTT.

The rearrangement uses TRBV6-1 and TRBJ1-2, with TRBD1 identical over 7 bases. Trimming took 5 bases from V and 3 from J; bases not matched to a gene: 9. Looked up from germline, CDR1 is MNHNS and CDR2 is SASEGT. The CDR3 runs 15 residues. The DNA for the CDR3 is TGTGCCAGCAGTCCTGACAGGGATTGGTACTATGGCTACACCTTC. The encoded protein is CASSPDRDWYYGYTF.

To note about this clonotype: A much larger clone sits a single nucleotide away, making a read error possible. Likely a read error: the CDR3 ends without its conserved phenylalanine or tryptophan. The chain couples TRBV7-2 to TRBJ2-2; D call uncertain. The CDR3 consists of 15 residues. V shed 1 base and J shed 0 bases, with 6 bases lying between them. CDR1 and CDR2 from the germline V gene are SGHTA and FQGNSA. CDR3 nucleotides: TGTGCCAGCAGCTTAGTACTTACGAACACCGGGGAGCTGTTTTCT. Its protein is CASSLVLTNTGELFS.

The chain carries TRBV7-3 and TRBJ2-1; TRBD2 might be the D (6 bases). Per germline, CDR1 SGHTA and CDR2 FQGTGA. This CDR3 region has 12 residues. V was shortened by 4 bases and J by 7 bases, with 8 bases between the two germline ends. The CDR3 here is CASSSTRNEQFF. The CDR3 nucleotides read TGTGCCAGCAGCTCGACTAGGAATGAGCAGTTCTTC.

This clonotype has ten or more counts. The V and J genes are TRBV20-1 and TRBJ1-3, with a possible D match to TRBD1 (6 bases). Germline V gives CDR1 DFQATT, CDR2 SNEGSKA (reference sequence). V lost 6 bases and J lost 2, with 14 bases in between. This CDR3 has 14 residues. The DNA for the CDR3 is TGCAGTGCCCTGTCGGGGACAACTGGAAACACCATATATTTT. Encoded protein: CSALSGTTGNTIYF.

This clonotype was counted between two and nine times. The genes are TRBV20-1 and TRBJ1-2; the match to TRBD1 covers 9 bases. With V trimmed by 4 bases and J by 8 bases, 5 bases remained unmatched. Germline V gene lookup returns CDR1 DFQATT and CDR2 SNEGSKA (reference sequence). The CDR3 runs 12 residues. CDR3 bases: TGCAGTGCTACTGTCGGACAGGGGGGCTACACCTTC. Protein: CSATVGQGGYTF.